The 4 T cell receptor beta chains listed next were all sequenced from one sample in a study of CD8+ T cells in alopecia areata (dated by TCRdb to about 2018). The library was generated by the immunoSEQ multiplex PCR assay. For TCR sequencing, RNA was extracted from every sample and reverse transcribed into cDNA to serve as template. TCRdb re-hosts the immuneACCESS table, in-frame sequences only. Its copies lack some clones; in the studies checked, an unresolved V gene accounts for under half of them, and the cause for the rest is not known. For this sample the table reports roughly 260,000 clones, with no clone seen just once. 1.2% of the sample lies in the top ten. Cells from mouse cutaneous lymph nodes were pooled, stained for CD4, CD8alpha, NKG2D, NKG2ACE and other markers, and then sorted on a BD Influx. Material for sequencing was CD4+ T cells sorted from a lymph node. Source of these receptors: a C3H/HeJ mouse with alopecia areata. Mice in this strain carry MHC haplotype H2-k.

This clone was observed a handful of times. Gene names and germline match the mouse. The read stops 4 residues short of the end of the CDR3; the missing end is completed from the germline J gene. Other DNA sequences in this specimen translate into the identical CDR3. The chain links TRBV19 to TRBJ1-1; TRBD1 is a possible D gene (6 bases). This CDR3 region has 11 residues. Germline V gene sequence: CDR1 FNHDT, CDR2 SITEND (reference sequence). The sequenced CDR3 bases are TGTGCCAGCAGCAGGACAGAA. Translated: CASSRTE. The complete CDR3 sequence is CASSRTEEVFF.

A few counts support this clone. Genes and germline are mouse. The missing CDR3 end, 4 residues past where the read stops, is filled in from the germline J gene. The chain couples TRBV13-1 to TRBJ2-5, with a tentative D call TRBD1 (6 bases). Trimming removed 5 bases from V and 1 base from J, with 11 bases in between. Germline V gene sequence: CDR1 NSHNY, CDR2 SYGAGN. This CDR3 is 14 amino acids long. The CDR3 DNA, read in part, is TGTGCCAGCAGCGGGGACACCTACCAAGAC. This gives the protein CASSGDTYQD. The full CDR3 protein reads CASSGDTYQDTQYF.

This clone was seen a few times. The genes and germline here are from mouse. The missing CDR3 end, 4 residues past where the read stops, is filled in from the germline J gene. The chain employs TRBV19 and TRBJ2-7; D is unclear. Germline-derived CDR1 and CDR2 are FNHDT and SITEND (reference sequence). The CDR3 covers 12 residues. Trimming cost V 3 bases and J 3 bases, with 7 bases left between them. The CDR3 sequence is CASSNLVYEQYF. The CDR3 DNA, read in part, is TGTGCCAGCAGTAACCTGGTCTAT.

This clone was recorded a few times. Genes here carry mouse names. The read is 4 residues too short to cover the CDR3 end, so that end is filled in from the germline J gene. This rearrangement joins TRBV2 to TRBJ2-5; 12 bases line up with TRBD1. Germline CDR1 LGHNA, CDR2 YSYQKL. The junction had 0 bases not matched to a gene; V was cut back by 0 bases and J by 2 bases. The CDR3 spans 16 residues. CDR3 loop: CASSQEGQGAQDTQYF. The CDR3 bases that were read are TGTGCCAGCAGCCAAGAGGGACAGGGGGCCCAAGAC.